These T cell receptor beta chains were read from a single sample in a study of cytomegalovirus exposure and HLA in healthy donors. Profiling relied on immunoSEQ multiplex PCR, and the TCRdb table lists in-frame clones only, not all of them. This table lists 35,000 to 45,000 clones. Sequencing was performed on PBMCs. All receptors derive from a male donor in good health and CMV-seronegative. The conserved cysteine and the conserved F or W are not part of the CDR3 here.

J gene | V gene | CDR3 protein
TRBJ1-3 | TRBV13 | ASSFKGNGNTIY
TRBJ1-5 | TRBV19 | ASSFQGSSNQPQH
TRBJ1-6 | TRBV5-6 | ASSLRGGKNSPLH
TRBJ1-2 | TRBV18 | ATSGEAYGYT
TRBJ2-2 | TRBV13 | ASQTGQRTGELF
TRBJ1-6 | TRBV19 | ASSTEGGLWNSPLH
TRBJ2-7 | TRBV18 | ASSSQEPYEQY
TRBJ1-4 | TRBV19 | ASTASFLSYRIGGKLF
TRBJ1-1 | TRBV9 | ASSVGSQGNTEAF
TRBJ1-4 | TRBV2 | ASTQSWGRGEKLF
TRBJ1-5 | TRBV19 | ASTGGYYSNQPQH
TRBJ2-6 | TRBV18 | ASSSDRANVLT
TRBJ1-2 | TRBV6-5 | ASRRTGRAYGYT
TRBJ1-1 | TRBV9 | ASSTKTGFTEAF